This T cell receptor beta chain was recovered during a study of T cell repertoires in ileal Crohn's disease. Study-wide context: The M0 sample came from the inflamed ileal portion of the resected specimen.

Sample time point: inflamed ileum from the surgical specimen. This table comes from immunoSEQ multiplex PCR, and its TCRdb copy is limited to in-frame clones, with some not included. The table has roughly 17,000 clones, more than 90% seen once. This clone was counted between two and nine times. Its matching antigen is unknown. The study's findings and limits: All patients with clonality above 26.8% had endoscopic recurrence. Clonal expansions were more frequent in active smokers than non-smokers at surgery. Compared with CD4 T cells, sorted CD8 cells carried more expanded clones.

The length of the CDR3 is 13 residues. Deletions cut 2 bases from V and 6 bases from J, with 5 bases between. Germline loops: CDR1 MNHEY, CDR2 SMNVEV (reference sequence). J is TRBJ1-6 and V is TRBV27; the D is unclear. The TCR comes from an adult with Crohn's disease. The sample comprised ileal tissue. CDR3 in DNA: TGTGCCAGCAGTTTAAACTTTAATTCACCCCTCCACTTT. This sequence encodes CASSLNFNSPLHF.